Given below is one T cell receptor beta chain in context. What it recognizes is unknown. The sample originates from a study of T cells in Graves' hyperthyroidism and ophthalmopathy. Study-wide points: A median about 6.5 months before onset, the model predicted ophthalmopathy.

TCR beta CDR3 regions were amplified from RNA. The HTBI primer set was used in a first-round RT-PCR of the TCR CDR3. TCRdb used MiXCR to reprocess the multiplex PCR reads, holding one entry per CDR3 protein. Among hundreds of thousands of distinct CDR3 sequences listed, approximately 40% were seen once. Patients aged 18 to 65 with hyperthyroidism were newly diagnosed, with duration under 2 months. Exclusion of a patient resulted from uncontrolled infection, other autoimmune disease, pregnancy or lactation. The sequence was obtained from a man between 18 and 29 years old with Graves' hyperthyroidism. The sample comprised blood.

The CDR3 nucleotides are TGTGCCAGCAGCCAAGAGTCGGGGATCGGGGGTGAAGCTTTCTTT. It encodes CASSQESGIGGEAFF. The rearrangement joins TRBV3-1 to TRBJ1-1; D might be TRBD1 (5 bases). The CDR3 totals 15 residues. Germline loops: CDR1 LGHDT, CDR2 YNNKEL (reference sequence). Trimming left V 0 bases short and J 7 bases short, with 15 bases between.